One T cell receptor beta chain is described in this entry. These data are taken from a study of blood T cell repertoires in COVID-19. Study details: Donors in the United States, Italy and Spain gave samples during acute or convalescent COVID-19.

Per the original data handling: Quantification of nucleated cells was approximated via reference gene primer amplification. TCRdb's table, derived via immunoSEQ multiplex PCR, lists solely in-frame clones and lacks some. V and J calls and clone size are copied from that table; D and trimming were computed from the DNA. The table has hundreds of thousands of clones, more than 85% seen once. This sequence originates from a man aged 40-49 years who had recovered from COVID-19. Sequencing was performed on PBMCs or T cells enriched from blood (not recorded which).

CDR3 DNA sequence: TGTGCCAGCAGCCCTGGGACAGGGCGGAACTACGAGCAGTACTTC. Translated: CASSPGTGRNYEQYF. The chain combines TRBV5-6 with TRBJ2-7; 9 nucleotides align to TRBD1. Germline lookup yields CDR1 SGHDT and CDR2 YYEEEE. This CDR3 has 15 amino acids. V lost 4 bases to trimming and J lost 3 bases; unmatched junction nucleotides: 8.